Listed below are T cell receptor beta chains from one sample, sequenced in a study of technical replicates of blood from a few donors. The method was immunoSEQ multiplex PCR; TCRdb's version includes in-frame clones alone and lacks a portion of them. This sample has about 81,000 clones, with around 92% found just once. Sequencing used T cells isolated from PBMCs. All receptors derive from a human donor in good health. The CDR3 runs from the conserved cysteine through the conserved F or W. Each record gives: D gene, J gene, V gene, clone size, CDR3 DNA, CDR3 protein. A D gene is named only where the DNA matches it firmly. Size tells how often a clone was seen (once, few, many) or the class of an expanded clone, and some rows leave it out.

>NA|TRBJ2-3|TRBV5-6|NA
TGTGCCAGCAGCCCCTCGGGGAGAGGTACGCAGTATTTT
CASSPSGRGTQYF
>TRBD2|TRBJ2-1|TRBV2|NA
TGTGCCTCCCAAGCGGGGGGCTCCTACAATGAGCAGTTCTTC
CASQAGGSYNEQFF
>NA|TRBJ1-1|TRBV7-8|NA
TGTGCCAGCAGCTCGGACACCCTGAACACTGAAGCTTTCTTT
CASSSDTLNTEAFF
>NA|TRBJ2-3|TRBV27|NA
TGTGCCAGCAGTTCAGTTGGAACGGGAGATACGCAGTATTTT
CASSSVGTGDTQYF
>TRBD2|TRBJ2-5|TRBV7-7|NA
TGTGCCAGCAGGCCCGGACTAGATTCGGAGACCCAGTACTTC
CASRPGLDSETQYF
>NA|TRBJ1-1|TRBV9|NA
TGTGCCAGCAGCGTAGTGGGAGAGAGCATGAACACTGAAGCTTTCTTT
CASSVVGESMNTEAFF
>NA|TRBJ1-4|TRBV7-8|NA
TGTGCCAGCAGCTTAGACTTGGCGGATGCAACTAATGAAAAACTGTTTTTT
CASSLDLADATNEKLFF
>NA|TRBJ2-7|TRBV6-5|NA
TGTGCCAGCAGCCGCGATACACAGAGCTCCTACGAGCAGTACTTC
CASSRDTQSSYEQYF
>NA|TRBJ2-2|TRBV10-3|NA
TGTGCCATCAGTGAGTGGGCTAGCTCGGCCGCCGGGGAGCTGTTTTTT
CAISEWASSAAGELFF
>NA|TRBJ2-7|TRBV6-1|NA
TGTGCCAGCAGTGAAGCGCTCGGAGCGCACGCGGGCCCCATCGAGCAGTACTTC
CASSEALGAHAGPIEQYF
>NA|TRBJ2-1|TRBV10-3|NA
TGTGCCATCGGTTTCCGGAGGACAGACAAAACAAACAATGAGCAGTTCTTC
CAIGFRRTDKTNNEQFF
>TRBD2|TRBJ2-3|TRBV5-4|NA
TGTGCCAGCAGCCCTGGCGGACTAGCGGGACCCACAGATACGCAGTATTTT
CASSPGGLAGPTDTQYF
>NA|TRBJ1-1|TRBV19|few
TGTGCCAGTACCTCGACAGAGATGAACACTGAAGCTTTCTTT
CASTSTEMNTEAFF
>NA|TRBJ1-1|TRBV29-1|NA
TGCAGCGTTGACGACCGCAGACAAACCGTCGCTGAAGCTTTCTTT
CSVDDRRQTVAEAFF
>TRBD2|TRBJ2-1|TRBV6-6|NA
TGTGCCAGCAGTAACCAGGGACTAGCGGGAAATGAGCAGTTCTTC
CASSNQGLAGNEQFF
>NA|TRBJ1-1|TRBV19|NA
TGTGCCAGTAGTACCCGGGAGGGACACACTGAAGCTTTCTTT
CASSTREGHTEAFF
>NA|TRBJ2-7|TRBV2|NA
TGTGCCAGCAGTGAAGGGAGTTGGAGTTTCGAGCAGTACTTC
CASSEGSWSFEQYF
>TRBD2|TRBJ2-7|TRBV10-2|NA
TGCGCCAGCAGTGATCCGGGCGGGAGGCCGTCCTACGAGCAGTACTTC
CASSDPGGRPSYEQYF
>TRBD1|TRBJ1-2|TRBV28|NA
TGTGCCAGCAGTTTAGAGTTCCAGGGGGTCCGGACAAACTATGGCTACACCTTC
CASSLEFQGVRTNYGYTF
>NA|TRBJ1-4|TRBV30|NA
TGTGCCTGGAGTGTACCAGGGACTAATGAAAAACTGTTTTTT
CAWSVPGTNEKLFF
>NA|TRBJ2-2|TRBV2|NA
TGTGCCAGCAATTGGCAGGGGGAGGACACCGGGGAGCTGTTTTTT
CASNWQGEDTGELFF
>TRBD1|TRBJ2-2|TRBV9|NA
TGTGCCAGCAGCACATACAGGGGAACCGGGGAGCTGTTTTTT
CASSTYRGTGELFF
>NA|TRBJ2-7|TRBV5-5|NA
TGTGCCAGCAGCTCAGTACAGGACCCAGCCTACGAGCAGTACTTC
CASSSVQDPAYEQYF
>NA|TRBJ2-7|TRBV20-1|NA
TGCAGTGCTAGACAGGGCTACGAGCAGTACTTC
CSARQGYEQYF
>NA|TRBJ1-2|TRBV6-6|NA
TGTGCCAGCAGTTACGACAGGATGGGCGCTCCTGGCTACACCTTC
CASSYDRMGAPGYTF
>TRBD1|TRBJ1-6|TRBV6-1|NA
TGTGCCAGCAGTGAAGCCGGAGGGGGCCGTATACGTTACCCCCTCCACTTT
CASSEAGGGRIRYPLHF
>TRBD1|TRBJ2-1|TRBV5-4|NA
TGTGCCAGCAGCTTGGGTTCCGGGACAGGGGGCGGGGATGAGCAGTTCTTC
CASSLGSGTGGGDEQFF
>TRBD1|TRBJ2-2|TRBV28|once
TGTGCCAGTTACCGGGACAGGGCGGTCCCCGGGGAGCTGTTTTTT
CASYRDRAVPGELFF
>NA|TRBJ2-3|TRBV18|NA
TGTGCCAGCTCACCGTTGGGAGCGCCGATGGATACGCAGTATTTT
CASSPLGAPMDTQYF
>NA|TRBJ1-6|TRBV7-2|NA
TGTGCCAGCAGCTTATCCCTAAGTTCCTATAATTCACCCCTCCACTTT
CASSLSLSSYNSPLHF
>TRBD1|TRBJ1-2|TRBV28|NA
TGTGCCAGCAGTTTAAGTGCCAGGGGGCGGAAGAAAATCTCTAACTATGGCTACACCTTC
CASSLSARGRKKISNYGYTF
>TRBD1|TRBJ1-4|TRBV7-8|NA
TGTGCCAGCAGCCTATTGACAGGGGTTAATGAAAAACTGTTTTTT
CASSLLTGVNEKLFF
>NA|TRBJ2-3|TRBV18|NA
TGTGCCAGCTCAACTAACCCCGGGACTCGTTTCACAGATACGCAGTATTTT
CASSTNPGTRFTDTQYF
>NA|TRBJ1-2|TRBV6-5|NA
TGTGCCAGCAGCCACAGTCTTAGCTATGGCTACACCTTC
CASSHSLSYGYTF
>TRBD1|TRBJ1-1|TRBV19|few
TGTGCCAGTGGACCCGGGACAGGGGGATTACACACTGAAGCTTTCTTT
CASGPGTGGLHTEAFF
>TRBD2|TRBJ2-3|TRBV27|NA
TGTGCCAGCAGCTGGCTAGCGGGGGGCACAGATACGCAGTATTTT
CASSWLAGGTDTQYF
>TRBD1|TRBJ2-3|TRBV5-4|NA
TGTGCCAGCAGCTTTGCAGGGGGACGCACAGATACGCAGTATTTT
CASSFAGGRTDTQYF
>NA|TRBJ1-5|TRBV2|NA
TGTGCCAGCAGTGGCCGCGGGTATAGCAATCAGCCCCAGCATTTT
CASSGRGYSNQPQHF
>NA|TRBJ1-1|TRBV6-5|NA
TGTGCCAGCAGTTTACAAATGAACACTGAAGCTTTCTTT
CASSLQMNTEAFF
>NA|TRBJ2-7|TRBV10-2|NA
TGCGCCAGCAGTGATTTGTTGAGTAACTCCTACGAGCAGTACTTC
CASSDLLSNSYEQYF
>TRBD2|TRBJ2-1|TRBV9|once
TGTGCCAGCAACCCCGGGACTAGGGGCAATGAGCAGTTCTTC
CASNPGTRGNEQFF
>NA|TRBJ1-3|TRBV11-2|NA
TGTGCCAGCAGCCCTCGGGGAAGTCACTCTGGAAACACCATATATTTT
CASSPRGSHSGNTIYF
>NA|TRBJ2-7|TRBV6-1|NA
TGTGCCAGCAGTGAGGTCGTCGGCAGGGATACTTACGAGCAGTACTTC
CASSEVVGRDTYEQYF
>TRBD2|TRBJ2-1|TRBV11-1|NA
TGTGCCAGCAGCCGAATTAGCGGGGGTTCCAATGAGCAGTTCTTC
CASSRISGGSNEQFF
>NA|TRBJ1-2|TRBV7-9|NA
TGTGCCAGCAGCTTAGGATACGAGAGAAATGGCTACACCTTC
CASSLGYERNGYTF
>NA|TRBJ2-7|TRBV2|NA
TGTGCCAGCAGGCGACGGGGGTCCTACGAGCAGTACTTC
CASRRRGSYEQYF
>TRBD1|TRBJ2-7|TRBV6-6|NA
TGTGCCAGCAGTAATACGGACAGGCTACCCTACGAGCAGTACTTC
CASSNTDRLPYEQYF